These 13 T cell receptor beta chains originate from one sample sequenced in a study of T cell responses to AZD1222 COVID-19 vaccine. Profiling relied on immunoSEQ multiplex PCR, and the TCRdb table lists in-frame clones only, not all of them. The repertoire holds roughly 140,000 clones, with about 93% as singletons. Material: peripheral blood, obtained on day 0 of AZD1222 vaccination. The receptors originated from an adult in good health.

This CDR3 is CASSSTGSTWISYNEQFF. The CDR3 nucleotides are TGTGCCAGCAGCTCGACAGGGTCTACCTGGATCTCCTACAATGAGCAGTTCTTC. This chain uses TRBV7-9 with TRBJ2-1; 7 bases map to TRBD1. The CDR3 has 18 residues. The V segment lost 4 bases and the J segment 0 bases; nucleotides outside the gene matches: 12. Germline V gene sequence: CDR1 SEHNR, CDR2 FQNEAQ (reference sequence). Based on the CDR3 plus reference TRBV7-9 and TRBJ2-1, the full variable domain is DTGVSQNPRHKITKRGQNVTFRCDPISEHNRLYWYRQTLGQGPEFLTYFQNEAQLEKSRLLSDRFSAERPKGSFSTLEIQRTEQGDSAMYLCASSSTGSTWISYNEQFFGPGTRLTVL.

CDR3 sequence (DNA): TGTGCCAGCAGCCAAGTCGGTAGCGGGGGACAAGAGACCCAGTACTTC. Translation: CASSQVGSGGQETQYF. The gene calls are TRBV4-2 and TRBJ2-5; 9 nucleotides match TRBD2. V was pared by 1 base and J by 2 bases, with 5 bases of the junction left unmatched. Germline V gene sequence: CDR1 LGHNA, CDR2 YNFKEQ. The CDR3 contains 16 residues.

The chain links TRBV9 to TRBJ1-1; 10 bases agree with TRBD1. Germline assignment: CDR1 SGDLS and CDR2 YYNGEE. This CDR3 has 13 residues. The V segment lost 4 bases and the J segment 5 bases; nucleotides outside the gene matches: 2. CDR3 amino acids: CASSLGQGTEAFF. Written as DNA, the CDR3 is TGTGCCAGCAGCCTGGGACAGGGGACTGAAGCTTTCTTT.

CDR3 DNA: TGTGCCAGCAGTACGGGGAGCTCCTACGAGCAGTACTTC. Its translation: CASSTGSSYEQYF. The V and J genes are TRBV27 and TRBJ2-7; D may be TRBD2 (5 bases). Trimming removed 5 bases from V and 0 bases from J, with 8 bases in between. The CDR3 is 13 residues long. Germline lookup yields CDR1 MNHEY and CDR2 SMNVEV (reference sequence).

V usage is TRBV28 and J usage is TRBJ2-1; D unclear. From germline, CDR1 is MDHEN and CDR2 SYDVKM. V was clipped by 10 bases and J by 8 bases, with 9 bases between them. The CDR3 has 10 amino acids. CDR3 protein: CATRDYEQFF. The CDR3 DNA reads TGTGCCACCCGAGACTATGAGCAGTTCTTC.

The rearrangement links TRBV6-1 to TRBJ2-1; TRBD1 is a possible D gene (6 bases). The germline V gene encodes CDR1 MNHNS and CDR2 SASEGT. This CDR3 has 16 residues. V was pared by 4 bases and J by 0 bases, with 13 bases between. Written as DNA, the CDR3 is TGTGCCAGCAGTGGAGTGAACAGGGTCTCCTACAATGAGCAGTTCTTC. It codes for CASSGVNRVSYNEQFF.

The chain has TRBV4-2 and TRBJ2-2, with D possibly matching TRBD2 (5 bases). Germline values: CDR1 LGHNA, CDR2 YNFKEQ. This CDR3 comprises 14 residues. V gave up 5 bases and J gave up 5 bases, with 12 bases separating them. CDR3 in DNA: TGTGCCAGCAGCTACGAGGGCCGGACCGGGGAGCTGTTTTTT. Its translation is CASSYEGRTGELFF.

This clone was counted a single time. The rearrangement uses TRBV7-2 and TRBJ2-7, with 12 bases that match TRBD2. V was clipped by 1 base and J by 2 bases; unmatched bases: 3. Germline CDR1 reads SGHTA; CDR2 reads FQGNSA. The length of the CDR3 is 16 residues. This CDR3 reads CASSLGLAGDAYEQYF. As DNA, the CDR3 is TGTGCCAGCAGCTTAGGACTAGCGGGAGATGCCTACGAGCAGTACTTC.

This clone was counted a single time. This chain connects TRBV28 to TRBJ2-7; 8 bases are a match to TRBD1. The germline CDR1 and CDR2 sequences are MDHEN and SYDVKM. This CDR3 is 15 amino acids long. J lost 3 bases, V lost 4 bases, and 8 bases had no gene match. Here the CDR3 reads CASSYRDRIYYEQYF. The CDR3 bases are TGTGCCAGCAGTTATCGGGACAGGATATACTACGAGCAGTACTTC.

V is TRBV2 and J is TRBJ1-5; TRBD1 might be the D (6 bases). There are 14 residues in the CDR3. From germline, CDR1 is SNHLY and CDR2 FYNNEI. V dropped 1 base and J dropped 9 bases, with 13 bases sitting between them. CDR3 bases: TGTGCCAGCAGTGAAGGGGCCCAGGGGAGGCCCCAGCATTTT. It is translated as CASSEGAQGRPQHF.

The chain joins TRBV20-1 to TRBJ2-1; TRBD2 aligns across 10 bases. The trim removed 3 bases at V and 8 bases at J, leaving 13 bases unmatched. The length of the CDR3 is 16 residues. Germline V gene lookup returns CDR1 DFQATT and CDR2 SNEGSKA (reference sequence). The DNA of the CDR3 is TGCAGTGCTAGTCATATTACACTAGCGGGAAGTTATGAGCAGTTCTTC. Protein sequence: CSASHITLAGSYEQFF.

The CDR3 protein is CASSVARDPNEQFF. The CDR3 DNA reads as TGTGCCAGCAGCGTGGCTAGGGATCCTAATGAGCAGTTCTTC. This sequence joins TRBV9 and TRBJ2-1; the D is unclear. Germline CDR1 and CDR2: SGDLS and YYNGEE. Trimming took off 2 bases at V and 7 bases at J, with 13 bases between the two ends. The CDR3 is 14 residues long.

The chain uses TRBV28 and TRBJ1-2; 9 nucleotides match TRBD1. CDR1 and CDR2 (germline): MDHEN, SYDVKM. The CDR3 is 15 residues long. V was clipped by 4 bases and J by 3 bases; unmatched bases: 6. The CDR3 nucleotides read TGTGCCAGCAGTTCCGGGACAGGGTACTACTATGGCTACACCTTC. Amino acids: CASSSGTGYYYGYTF.